The 13 T cell receptor beta chains listed next were all sequenced from one sample in a study of T cell changes during pregnancy in multiple sclerosis. Some clones are missing from TCRdb's copy, which holds only in-frame ones; the method was immunoSEQ multiplex PCR. The sample records fewer than 80,000 clones, almost 95% being singletons. Sequenced material: peripheral blood, taken in the third trimester of pregnancy. The receptors here all came from a female donor in good health, enrolled as a control in a pregnancy study.

CDR3 sequence reads: CASSLGFGYEQYF. DNA for the CDR3: TGCGCCAGCAGCTTGGGGTTCGGGTACGAGCAGTACTTC. The V call is TRBV5-1, the J call TRBJ2-7; D uncertain. The CDR3 contains 13 residues. Germline CDR1 reads SGHRS; CDR2 reads YFSETQ. The V and J ends lost 0 bases and 4 bases respectively, with 8 bases between them.

This chain connects TRBV27 to TRBJ1-6; 7 bases map to TRBD1. CDR1 is MNHEY and CDR2 is SMNVEV in the germline V gene (reference sequence). The junction had 5 bases not matched to a gene; V was cut back by 0 bases and J by 9 bases. This CDR3 spans 15 amino acids. CDR3 amino acids: CASSLSAGGTSPLHF. CDR3 nucleotides: TGTGCCAGCAGTTTATCCGCAGGGGGTACTTCACCCCTCCACTTT.

The chain uses TRBV6-6 and TRBJ2-1, with 10 positions matching TRBD2. Trimming at V came to 11 bases and at J to 8 bases, leaving 12 bases not matched to a gene. The V gene's germline CDR1 is MNHNY and CDR2 SVGAGI (reference sequence). The CDR3 runs to 14 residues. The CDR3 region is CASGGSGRGHEQFF. The CDR3 bases are TGTGCCTCGGGGGGGAGCGGGAGGGGTCATGAGCAGTTCTTC.

The chain is built from TRBV7-6 and TRBJ2-1; D not certain. The V end lost 7 bases, the J end lost 0 bases, and 7 bases lay between the germline ends. The germline V gene has CDR1 SGHVS and CDR2 FNYEAQ. The CDR3 extends over 13 amino acids. The CDR3 nucleotides read TGTGCCAGCACCAAGAGCTCCTACAATGAGCAGTTCTTC. Translated: CASTKSSYNEQFF.

The V call is TRBV5-6, the J call TRBJ2-3; possibly TRBD2 for D (6 bases). Germline CDR1 and CDR2: SGHDT and YYEEEE. The V end lost 10 bases, the J end lost 6 bases, and 9 bases lay between the germline ends. This CDR3 has 10 amino acids. CDR3 sequence (DNA): TGTGCCGCGGGACGGGATACGCAGTATTTT. Protein: CAAGRDTQYF. Full variable domain (missing parts from reference TRBV5-6 and TRBJ2-3): DAGVTQSPTHLIKTRGQQVTLRCSPKSGHDTVSWYQQALGQGPQFIFQYYEEEERQRGNFPDRFSGHQFPNYSSELNVNALLLGDSALYLCAAGRDTQYFGPGTRLTVL.

The CDR3 DNA is TGTGCCTGGAGTGGAGGGCAGGGGGCTTGGGAGCAGTACTTC. Translated, it gives CAWSGGQGAWEQYF. J is TRBJ2-7 and V is TRBV30; 8 bases are shared with TRBD1. The V gene end was trimmed by 1 base and the J gene end by 7 bases; junction bases not matched to a gene: 9. Germline V gives CDR1 GTSNPN, CDR2 SVGIG (reference sequence). The CDR3 length is 14 residues.

The chain couples TRBV15 to TRBJ2-1, with TRBD1 matching over 8 bases. Trimming cost V 6 bases and J 8 bases; bases outside gene matches: 12. The CDR3 covers 15 residues. CDR1 LNHNV and CDR2 YYDKDF come from the germline V gene (reference sequence). The CDR3 region has the DNA TGTGCCACCAGGGACAGGGAAGGCCCCCGCCATGAGCAGTTCTTC. Its protein product is CATRDREGPRHEQFF.

The gene calls are TRBV7-2 and TRBJ1-6; no clear D gene. Per the germline V gene, CDR1 is SGHTA and CDR2 is FQGNSA. The CDR3 sequence is 16 residues long. V was pared by 6 bases and J by 6 bases, with 18 bases between. The CDR3 DNA reads as TGTGCCAGCAGGGATCCGAGCGGCAGATCTAATTCACCCCTCCACTTT. Its protein is CASRDPSGRSNSPLHF. The variable domain in full, completed from reference TRBV7-2 and TRBJ1-6, reads GAGVSQSPSNKVTEKGKDVELRCDPISGHTALYWYRQSLGQGLEFLIYFQGNSAPDKSGLPSDRFSAERTGGSVSTLTIQRTQQEDSAVYLCASRDPSGRSNSPLHFGNGTRLTVT.

This clone was picked up one time. The chain employs TRBV6-4 and TRBJ2-1; 7 nucleotides align to TRBD2. From germline, CDR1 is MRHNA and CDR2 SNTAGT. This CDR3 is 15 amino acids long. With 6 bases clipped from V and 8 bases from J, the junction kept 13 bases outside the gene matches. The CDR3, as DNA: TGTGCCAGCAGCCCTGCCGCGGGAGTTGTGGATGAGCAGTTCTTC. The encoded protein is CASSPAAGVVDEQFF.

This rearrangement joins TRBV29-1 to TRBJ2-7, with TRBD2 matching over 10 bases. Germline V gene sequence: CDR1 SQVTM, CDR2 ANQGSEA. The CDR3 runs 15 residues. V lost 0 bases to trimming and J lost 6 bases; unmatched junction nucleotides: 8. The CDR3 DNA is TGCAGCGTTGAAGATCCAGCGGGAGGGCCCGGCGAGCAGTACTTC. Its protein product is CSVEDPAGGPGEQYF.

This clone was seen just once. The chain has TRBV15 and TRBJ1-1; D not certain. Trimming shortened V by 0 bases and J by 10 bases, and 12 bases separated the two germline ends. CDR1 LNHNV and CDR2 YYDKDF come from the germline V gene (reference sequence). CDR3 length: 13 amino acids. Here the CDR3 reads CATSREAQVAAFF. The CDR3 region has the DNA TGTGCCACCAGCAGAGAAGCCCAGGTCGCAGCTTTCTTT. Based on the CDR3 plus reference TRBV15 and TRBJ1-1, the full variable domain is DAMVIQNPRYQVTQFGKPVTLSCSQTLNHNVMYWYQQKSSQAPKLLFHYYDKDFNNEADTPDNFQSRRPNTSFCFLDIRSPGLGDTAMYLCATSREAQVAAFFGQGTRLTVV.

As concerns this clone: The same CDR3 can be traced to other DNA sequences in this sample. The chain combines TRBV2 with TRBJ1-5, with D unclear. CDR1 and CDR2 from the germline V gene are SNHLY and FYNNEI. Trimming shortened V by 3 bases and J by 4 bases, and 10 bases separated the two germline ends. The CDR3 consists of 14 residues. CDR3 protein: CASSDRYSNQPQHF. CDR3 nucleotide sequence: TGTGCCAGCAGTGACCGGTACAGTAATCAGCCCCAGCATTTT.

The V and J genes are TRBV6-4 and TRBJ2-1; 14 bases agree with TRBD2. The CDR3 covers 15 residues. CDR1 MRHNA and CDR2 SNTAGT come from the germline V gene. The trim removed 4 bases at V and 6 bases at J, leaving 2 bases unmatched. CDR3 region: CASSGTSGRFNEQFF. In nucleotides, the CDR3 is TGTGCCAGCAGTGGGACTAGCGGGAGGTTCAATGAGCAGTTCTTC.